The rows below give T cell receptor beta chains drawn from one sample of a study of cytomegalovirus exposure and HLA in healthy donors. The assay was immunoSEQ multiplex PCR, and TCRdb's table has in-frame clones only and misses some. The sample shows 110,000 to 150,000 clones, approximately 9% of them seen only once. The sequenced sample was PBMCs. The receptors here all came from a male donor in good health and CMV-seronegative. CDR3s include the opening cysteine and the closing phenylalanine or tryptophan. Each record gives: CDR3 DNA, CDR3 protein, V gene, J gene, clone size, D gene. D genes are given only for firm matches. Where a row states a size, it is once, few, many or the class of an expanded clone; other rows omit it.

DNA: TGTGCCACCCAGGACAGGGGTCTTGCCTACGAGCAGTACTTC; CDR3: CATQDRGLAYEQYF; V: TRBV10-3; J: TRBJ2-7; size: few; D: TRBD1
DNA: TGTGCCAGCACCCGGGCGAAGGGGTCTGGGGCCAACGTCCTGACTTTC; CDR3: CASTRAKGSGANVLTF; V: TRBV28; J: TRBJ2-6; size: few; D: -
DNA: TGTGCCAGCTCCGCCGGGACTAGCGGGACCCCTAGCACAGATACGCAGTATTTT; CDR3: CASSAGTSGTPSTDTQYF; V: TRBV2; J: TRBJ2-3; size: -; D: TRBD2
DNA: TGTGCCAGCAGTTCTGCCCTAGCGGGGTCCTACAATGAGCAGTTCTTC; CDR3: CASSSALAGSYNEQFF; V: TRBV7-8; J: TRBJ2-1; size: -; D: TRBD2
DNA: TGTGCCAGCAGCTTTTTCCAGGGGGCTGCCTACAATGAGCAGTTCTTC; CDR3: CASSFFQGAAYNEQFF; V: TRBV7-4; J: TRBJ2-1; size: -; D: TRBD1
DNA: TGCGCCAGCAGCTTAAGTCCAGGAGGGGGCGGTCAGCCCCAGCATTTT; CDR3: CASSLSPGGGGQPQHF; V: TRBV5-1; J: TRBJ1-5; size: -; D: TRBD1
DNA: TGTGCCAGCAGCCAAGATCCCGGGACAAGGACTTATGGCTACACCTTC; CDR3: CASSQDPGTRTYGYTF; V: TRBV4-2; J: TRBJ1-2; size: few; D: -
DNA: TGTGCCAGCAGCTGGACAGGGAGGGAAGAGACCCAGTACTTC; CDR3: CASSWTGREETQYF; V: TRBV7-3; J: TRBJ2-5; size: few; D: -
DNA: TGTGCCAGCAGTTTCGCCTCTCCGGGCTACAATGAGCAGTTCTTC; CDR3: CASSFASPGYNEQFF; V: TRBV28; J: TRBJ2-1; size: few; D: -
DNA: TGTGCCAGCAGTACTGGGGGGTCGGGCTATGGCTACACCTTC; CDR3: CASSTGGSGYGYTF; V: TRBV6-5; J: TRBJ1-2; size: -; D: -
DNA: TGCGCCAGCAAACAGGATTCTACTAATGAAAAACTGTTTTTT; CDR3: CASKQDSTNEKLFF; V: TRBV5-1; J: TRBJ1-4; size: -; D: -
DNA: TGTGCCAGCTCCGGGACTCCTCTTGGGAATGAGCAGTTCTTC; CDR3: CASSGTPLGNEQFF; V: TRBV18; J: TRBJ2-1; size: -; D: -
DNA: TGTGCCAGCTCCGGATGGGCCGACACAGATACGCAGTATTTT; CDR3: CASSGWADTDTQYF; V: TRBV9; J: TRBJ2-3; size: few; D: -
DNA: TGTGCCAGCAGCCCGGGACTAGCGGGATTAAACTACGAGCAGTACTTC; CDR3: CASSPGLAGLNYEQYF; V: TRBV5-4; J: TRBJ2-7; size: -; D: TRBD2
DNA: TGTGCCAGCAGCCAGACTAGTTCCTACAATGAGCAGTTCTTC; CDR3: CASSQTSSYNEQFF; V: TRBV7-2; J: TRBJ2-1; size: few; D: -
DNA: TGTGCCAGCAGCCGGGACAGCCTAAGGCCCGAGCAGTACTTC; CDR3: CASSRDSLRPEQYF; V: TRBV7-2; J: TRBJ2-7; size: -; D: TRBD1